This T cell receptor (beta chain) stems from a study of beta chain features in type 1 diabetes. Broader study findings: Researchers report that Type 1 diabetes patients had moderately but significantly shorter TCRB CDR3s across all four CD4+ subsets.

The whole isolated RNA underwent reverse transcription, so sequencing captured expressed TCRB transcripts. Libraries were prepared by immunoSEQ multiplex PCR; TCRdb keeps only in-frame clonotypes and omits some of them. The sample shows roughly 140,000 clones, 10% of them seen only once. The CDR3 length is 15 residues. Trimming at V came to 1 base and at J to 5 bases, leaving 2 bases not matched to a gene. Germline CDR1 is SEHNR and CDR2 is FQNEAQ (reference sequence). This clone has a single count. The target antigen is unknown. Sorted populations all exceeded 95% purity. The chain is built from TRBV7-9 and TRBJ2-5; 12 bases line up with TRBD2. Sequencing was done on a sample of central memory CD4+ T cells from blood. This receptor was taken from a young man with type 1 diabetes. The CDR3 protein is CASSLGLAGAETQYF. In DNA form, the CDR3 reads TGTGCCAGCAGCTTAGGACTAGCGGGAGCGGAGACCCAGTACTTC. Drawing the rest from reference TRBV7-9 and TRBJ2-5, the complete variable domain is DTGVSQNPRHKITKRGQNVTFRCDPISEHNRLYWYRQTLGQGPEFLTYFQNEAQLEKSRLLSDRFSAERPKGSFSTLEIQRTEQGDSAMYLCASSLGLAGAETQYFGPGTRLLVL.